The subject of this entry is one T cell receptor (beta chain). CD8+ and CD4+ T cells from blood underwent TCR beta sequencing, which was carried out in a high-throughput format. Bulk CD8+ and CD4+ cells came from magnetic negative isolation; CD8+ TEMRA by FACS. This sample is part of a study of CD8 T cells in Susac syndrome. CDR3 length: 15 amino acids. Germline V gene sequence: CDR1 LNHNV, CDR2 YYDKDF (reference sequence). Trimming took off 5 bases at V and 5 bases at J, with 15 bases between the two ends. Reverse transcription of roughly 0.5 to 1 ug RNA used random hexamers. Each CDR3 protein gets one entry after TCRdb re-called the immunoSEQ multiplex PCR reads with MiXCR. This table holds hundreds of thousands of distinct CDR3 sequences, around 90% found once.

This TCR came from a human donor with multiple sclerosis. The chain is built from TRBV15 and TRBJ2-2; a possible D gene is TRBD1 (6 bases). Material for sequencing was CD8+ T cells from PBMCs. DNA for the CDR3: TGTGCCACCAGCTCCGGGACACCCACTACCGGGGAGCTGTTTTTT. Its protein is CATSSGTPTTGELFF.